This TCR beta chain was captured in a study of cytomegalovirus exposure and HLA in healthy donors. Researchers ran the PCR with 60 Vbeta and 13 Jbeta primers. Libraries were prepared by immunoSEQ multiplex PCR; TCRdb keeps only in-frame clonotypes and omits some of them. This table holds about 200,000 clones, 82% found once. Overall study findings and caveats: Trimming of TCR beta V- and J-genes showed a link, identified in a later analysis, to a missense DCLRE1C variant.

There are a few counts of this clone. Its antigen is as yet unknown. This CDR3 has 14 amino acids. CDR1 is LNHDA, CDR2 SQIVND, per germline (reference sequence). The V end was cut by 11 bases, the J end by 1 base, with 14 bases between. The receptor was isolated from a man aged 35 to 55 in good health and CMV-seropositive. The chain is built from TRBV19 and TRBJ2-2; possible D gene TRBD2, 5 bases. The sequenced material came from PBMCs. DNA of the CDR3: TGTGCCGGATCAAGACTACTGAACACCGGGGAGCTGTTTTTT. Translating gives CAGSRLLNTGELFF. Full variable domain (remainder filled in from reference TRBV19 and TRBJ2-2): DGGITQSPKYLFRKEGQNVTLSCEQNLNHDAMYWYRQDPGQGLRLIYYSQIVNDFQKGDIAEGYSVSREKKESFPLTVTSAQKNPTAFYLCAGSRLLNTGELFFGEGSRLTVL.